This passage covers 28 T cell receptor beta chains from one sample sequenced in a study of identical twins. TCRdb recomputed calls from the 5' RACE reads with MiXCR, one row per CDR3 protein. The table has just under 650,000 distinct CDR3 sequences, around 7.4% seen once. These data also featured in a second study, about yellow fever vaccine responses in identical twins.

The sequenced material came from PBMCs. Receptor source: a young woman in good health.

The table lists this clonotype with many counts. The CDR3 is CASSLAPAGSYEQYF. CDR3 DNA: TGTGCCAGCAGCTTAGCCCCGGCAGGTTCCTACGAGCAGTACTTC. This chain uses TRBV7-9 with TRBJ2-7; D ambiguous. V was clipped by 0 bases and J by 1 base, with 10 bases between them. Germline V gene sequence: CDR1 SEHNR, CDR2 FQNEAQ (reference sequence). This CDR3 spans 15 amino acids.

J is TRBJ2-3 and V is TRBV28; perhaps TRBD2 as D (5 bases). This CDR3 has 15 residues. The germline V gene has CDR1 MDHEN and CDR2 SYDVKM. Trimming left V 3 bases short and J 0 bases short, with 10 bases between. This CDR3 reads CASSFWRTSTDTQYF. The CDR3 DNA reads TGTGCCAGCAGTTTTTGGCGGACTAGCACAGATACGCAGTATTTT.

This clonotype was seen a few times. The CDR3 DNA reads TGCAGTGCTAGTCCCAGCCTCTATGGCTACACCTTC. Protein: CSASPSLYGYTF. J is TRBJ1-2 and V is TRBV20-1; D gene uncertain. The CDR3 contains 12 residues. Germline lookup yields CDR1 DFQATT and CDR2 SNEGSKA (reference sequence). The ends were cut back, 3 bases at V and 4 bases at J, with 9 bases in the middle.

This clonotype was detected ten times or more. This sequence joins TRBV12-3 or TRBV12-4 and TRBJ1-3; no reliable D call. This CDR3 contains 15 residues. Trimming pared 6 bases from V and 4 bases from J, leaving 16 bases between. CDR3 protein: CASRNSGPPGNTIYF. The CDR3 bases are TGTGCCAGCAGGAATTCCGGGCCGCCCGGAAACACCATATATTTT.

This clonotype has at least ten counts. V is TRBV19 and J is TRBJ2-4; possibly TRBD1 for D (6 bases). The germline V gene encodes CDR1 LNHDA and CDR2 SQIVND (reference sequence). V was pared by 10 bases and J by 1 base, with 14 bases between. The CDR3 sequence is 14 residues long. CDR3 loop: CATGTGIAKNIQYF. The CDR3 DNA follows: TGTGCCACAGGAACAGGGATCGCCAAAAACATTCAGTACTTC.

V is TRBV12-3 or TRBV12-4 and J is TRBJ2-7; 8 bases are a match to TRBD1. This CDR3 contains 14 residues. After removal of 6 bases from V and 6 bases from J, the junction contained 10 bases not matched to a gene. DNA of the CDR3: TGTGCCAGCAGCGGTGGACAGGGTAGGGGCGAGCAGTACTTC. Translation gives CASSGGQGRGEQYF.

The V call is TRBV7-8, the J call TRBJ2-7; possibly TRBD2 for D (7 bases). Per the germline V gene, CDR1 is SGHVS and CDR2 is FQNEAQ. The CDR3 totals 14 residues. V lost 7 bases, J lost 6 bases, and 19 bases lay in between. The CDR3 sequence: CASNPGGGAGEQYF. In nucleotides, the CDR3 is TGTGCCAGCAACCCTGGAGGGGGGGCCGGCGAGCAGTACTTC.

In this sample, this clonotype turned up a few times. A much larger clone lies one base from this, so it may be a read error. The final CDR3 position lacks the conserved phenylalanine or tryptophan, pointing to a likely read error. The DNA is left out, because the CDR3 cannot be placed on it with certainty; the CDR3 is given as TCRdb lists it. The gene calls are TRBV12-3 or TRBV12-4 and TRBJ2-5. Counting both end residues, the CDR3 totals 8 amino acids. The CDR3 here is CASSLKAL.

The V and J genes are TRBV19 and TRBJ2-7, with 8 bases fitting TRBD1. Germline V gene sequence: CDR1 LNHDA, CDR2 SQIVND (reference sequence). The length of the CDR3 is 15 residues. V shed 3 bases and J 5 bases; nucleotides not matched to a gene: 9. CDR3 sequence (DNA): TGTGCCAGTAGTATCGGACAGGGTAATTCTAACGAGCAGTACTTC. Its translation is CASSIGQGNSNEQYF.

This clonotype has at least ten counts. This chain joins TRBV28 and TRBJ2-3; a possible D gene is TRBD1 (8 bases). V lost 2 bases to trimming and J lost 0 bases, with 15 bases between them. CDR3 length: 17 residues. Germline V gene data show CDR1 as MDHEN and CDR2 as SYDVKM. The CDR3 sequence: CASSLRQGTTSTDTQYF. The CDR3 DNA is TGTGCCAGCAGTTTACGACAGGGGACTACCAGCACAGATACGCAGTATTTT.

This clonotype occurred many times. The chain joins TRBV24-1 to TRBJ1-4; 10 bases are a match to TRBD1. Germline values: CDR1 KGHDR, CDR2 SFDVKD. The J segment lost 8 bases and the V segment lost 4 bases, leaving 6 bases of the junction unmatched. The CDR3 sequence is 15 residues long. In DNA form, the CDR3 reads TGTGCCACCAGTGAAGGACAGGGGGAGTCGGAAAAACTGTTTTTT. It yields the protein CATSEGQGESEKLFF.

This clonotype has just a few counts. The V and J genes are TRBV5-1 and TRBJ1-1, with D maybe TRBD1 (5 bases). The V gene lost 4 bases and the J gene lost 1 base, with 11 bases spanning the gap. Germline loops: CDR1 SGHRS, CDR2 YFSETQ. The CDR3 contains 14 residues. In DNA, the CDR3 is TGCGCCAGCAGCGGGGAGGGGTGGAACACTGAAGCTTTCTTT. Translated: CASSGEGWNTEAFF.

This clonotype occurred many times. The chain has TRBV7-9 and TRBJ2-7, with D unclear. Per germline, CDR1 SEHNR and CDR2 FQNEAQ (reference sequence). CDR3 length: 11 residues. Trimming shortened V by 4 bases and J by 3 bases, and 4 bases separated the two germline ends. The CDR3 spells CASSSNYEQYF. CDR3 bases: TGTGCCAGCAGCTCCAACTACGAGCAGTACTTC.

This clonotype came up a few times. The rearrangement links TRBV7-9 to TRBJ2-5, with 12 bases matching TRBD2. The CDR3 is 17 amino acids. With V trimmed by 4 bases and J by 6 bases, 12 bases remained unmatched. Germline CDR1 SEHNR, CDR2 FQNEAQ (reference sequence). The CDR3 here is CASSSTMTSGSQKTQYF. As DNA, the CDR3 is TGTGCCAGCAGCTCAACAATGACTAGCGGGAGTCAAAAGACCCAGTACTTC.

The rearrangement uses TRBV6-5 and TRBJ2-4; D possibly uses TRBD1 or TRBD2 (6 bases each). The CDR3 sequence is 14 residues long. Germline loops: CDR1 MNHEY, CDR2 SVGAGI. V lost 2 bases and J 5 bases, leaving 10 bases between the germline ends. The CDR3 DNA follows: TGTGCCAGCAGTTACCGGGGGCGGGAAAACATTCAGTACTTC. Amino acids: CASSYRGRENIQYF.

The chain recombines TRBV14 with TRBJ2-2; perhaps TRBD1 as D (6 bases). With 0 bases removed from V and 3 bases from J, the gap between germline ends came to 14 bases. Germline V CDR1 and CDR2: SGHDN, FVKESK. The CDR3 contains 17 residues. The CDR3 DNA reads TGTGCCAGCAGCCAAGAAACGTTCGGACAGTACACCGGGGAGCTGTTTTTT. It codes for CASSQETFGQYTGELFF.

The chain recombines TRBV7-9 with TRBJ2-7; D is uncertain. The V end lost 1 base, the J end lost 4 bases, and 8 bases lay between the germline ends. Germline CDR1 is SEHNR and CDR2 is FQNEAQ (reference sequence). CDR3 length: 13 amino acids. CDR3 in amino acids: CASSLGPQYEQYV. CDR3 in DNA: TGTGCCAGCAGCTTAGGCCCGCAATACGAGCAGTACGTC.

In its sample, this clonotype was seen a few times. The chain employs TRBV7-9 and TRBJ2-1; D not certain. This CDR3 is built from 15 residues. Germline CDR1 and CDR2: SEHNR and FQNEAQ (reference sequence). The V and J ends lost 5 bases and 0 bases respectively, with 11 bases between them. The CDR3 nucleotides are TGTGCCAGCAGCCCAATCCTGTACTCCTACAATGAGCAGTTCTTC. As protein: CASSPILYSYNEQFF.

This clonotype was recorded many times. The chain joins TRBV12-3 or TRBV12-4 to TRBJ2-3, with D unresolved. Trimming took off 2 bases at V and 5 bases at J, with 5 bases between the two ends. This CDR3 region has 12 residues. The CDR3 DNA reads TGTGCCAGCAGTTTATCCGGAGATACGCAGTATTTT. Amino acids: CASSLSGDTQYF.

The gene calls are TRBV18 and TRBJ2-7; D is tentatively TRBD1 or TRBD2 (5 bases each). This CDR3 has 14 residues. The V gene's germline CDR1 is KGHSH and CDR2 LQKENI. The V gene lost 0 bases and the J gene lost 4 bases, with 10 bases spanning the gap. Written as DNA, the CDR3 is TGTGCCAGCTCACCACCCGGGACGCTTTACGAGCAGTACTTC. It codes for CASSPPGTLYEQYF.

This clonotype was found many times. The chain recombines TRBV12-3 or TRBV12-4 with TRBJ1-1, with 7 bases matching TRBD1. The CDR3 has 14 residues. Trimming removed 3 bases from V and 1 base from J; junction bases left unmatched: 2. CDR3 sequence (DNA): TGTGCCAGCAGTTTGACAGGGAGGAACACTGAAGCTTTCTTT. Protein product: CASSLTGRNTEAFF.

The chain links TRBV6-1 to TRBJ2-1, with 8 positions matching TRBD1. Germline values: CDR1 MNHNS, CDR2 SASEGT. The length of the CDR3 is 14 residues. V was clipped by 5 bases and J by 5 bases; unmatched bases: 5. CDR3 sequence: CASSRTGRDNEQFF. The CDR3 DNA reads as TGTGCCAGCAGTCGGACAGGGCGGGACAATGAGCAGTTCTTC.

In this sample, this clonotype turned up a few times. CDR3 DNA sequence: TGTGCCAGCTCACCACCGGAGCGGGGGCCCTACAATGAGCAGTTCTTC. Translation gives CASSPPERGPYNEQFF. The V call is TRBV18, the J call TRBJ2-1; 8 bases are shared with TRBD2. The trim removed 0 bases at V and 2 bases at J, leaving 3 bases unmatched. The CDR3 is made up of 16 amino acids. The germline gives CDR1 KGHSH, CDR2 LQKENI.

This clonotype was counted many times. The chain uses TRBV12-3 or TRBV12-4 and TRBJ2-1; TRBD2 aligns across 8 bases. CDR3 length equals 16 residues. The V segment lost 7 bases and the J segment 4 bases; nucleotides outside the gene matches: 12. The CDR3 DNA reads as TGTGCCAGCAACATACACCTGGGGACTAGTTACAATGAGCAGTTCTTC. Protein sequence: CASNIHLGTSYNEQFF.

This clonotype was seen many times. For the CDR3, the DNA is TGCGCCAGCAGCTCTACCGGTCAGCCGCTACGAGGTGATACGCAGTATTTT. It encodes CASSSTGQPLRGDTQYF. The genes are TRBV5-1 and TRBJ2-3; D unclear. V shed 3 bases and J shed 6 bases, with 23 bases lying between them. The CDR3 has 17 amino acids. CDR1 is SGHRS, CDR2 YFSETQ, per germline. Looking up the rest from reference TRBV5-1 and TRBJ2-3 gives the full variable domain: KAGVTQTPRYLIKTRGQQVTLSCSPISGHRSVSWYQQTPGQGLQFLFEYFSETQRNKGNFPGRFSGRQFSNSRSEMNVSTLELGDSALYLCASSSTGQPLRGDTQYFGPGTRLTVL.

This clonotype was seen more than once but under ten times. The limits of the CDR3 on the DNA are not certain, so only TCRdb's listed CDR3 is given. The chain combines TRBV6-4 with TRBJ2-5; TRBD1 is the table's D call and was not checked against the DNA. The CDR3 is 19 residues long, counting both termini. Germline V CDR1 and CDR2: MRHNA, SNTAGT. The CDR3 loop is CASSTSGRVGHSYQETQYF.

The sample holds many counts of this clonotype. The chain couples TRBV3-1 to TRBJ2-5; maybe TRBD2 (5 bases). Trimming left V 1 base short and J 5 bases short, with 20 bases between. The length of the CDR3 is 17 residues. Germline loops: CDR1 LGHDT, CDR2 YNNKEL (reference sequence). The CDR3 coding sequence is TGTGCCAGCAGCCAAGGCGTCCGGACTCAGTTTAGGGAGACCCAGTACTTC. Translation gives CASSQGVRTQFRETQYF.

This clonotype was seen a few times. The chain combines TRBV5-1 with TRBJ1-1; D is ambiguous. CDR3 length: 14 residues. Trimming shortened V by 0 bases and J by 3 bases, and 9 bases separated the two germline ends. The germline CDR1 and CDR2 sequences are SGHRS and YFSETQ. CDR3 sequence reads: CASSLAHGDTEAFF. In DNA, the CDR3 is TGCGCCAGCAGCTTGGCCCACGGAGACACTGAAGCTTTCTTT.